This TCR beta chain was retrieved from a study of human T cells and chemical hapten exposure listed by TCRdb under 2021. Background on the whole study: For sensitization, 2% DPC in acetone was applied to a roughly 2 cm by roughly 2 cm area of upper inner arm skin. Throughout the study period of approximately 23 weeks, patients also received therapeutic DPC doses to the scalp every week. Patch testing on the upper back used Finn chambers containing 0.01% DPC, with scoring done after 6 days according to International Contact Dermatitis Research Group standards. Alopecia areata with under or over 50% scalp involvement, alopecia totalis and alopecia universalis were represented in the patient cohort, which was mostly female. Libraries were combined into a pool for sequencing, and differences in TCR yield between samples came mainly from small differences in library volumes within the pool. This study followed changes in the peripheral blood TCR repertoire in vivo during primary and secondary sensitization of alopecia patients to the hapten diphenylcyclopropenone (DPC). Patient blood was sampled pre-sensitization (week 0) and at 2, 6 and about 24 weeks after DPC sensitization. Under 30 alopecia patients gave blood for TCR sequencing at one to four time points (pre-sensitization, 2, 6 and 24 weeks).

From the cysteine up to the phenylalanine, the CDR3 has a length of 14 residues. The kept DNA is CDR3 alone, 42 bases in frame from the first base. The germline V gene encodes CDR1 SQVTM and CDR2 ANQGSEA. V was cut back by 7 bases and J by 4 bases, leaving a gap of 19 bases between them. This clonotype was found a few times. The specificity of this receptor is unknown. Base qualities are missing; no much larger clone stands one base away. The library relied on RACE. The reads were generated on a NextSeq 500. During library preparation, unique molecular identifiers were attached to individual cDNA molecules so that TCRs could be counted quantitatively and reproducibly. Each blood RNA sample was used to sequence both TCR alpha and TCR beta chains. The published analysis was carried out like this. Samples had a median of around 92,000 TCRs, with a range from roughly 23,224 to 750,000. The Decombinator software suite was used to annotate the V, J and CDR3 of the TCR reads. Every sample was subsampled to the same number of TCRs (28,000) for the PS versus PT1 abundance plots. Expanded TCRs were defined as absent before sensitization and observed at least eight times at the 2-week time point. TCRdb's own reprocessing of the public reads used fastp at Q25 and MiXCR and kept productive beta chains. Each CDR3 protein gets just one entry, which takes the most common genes and DNA from the rows behind it. The V and J calls here are based on TCRdb, not the publication. The sample has over 300,000 distinct CDR3 sequences on record, 5% to 6.5% of them singletons. Around 2.6% of the sample lies in the top ten.

What the time point label conveys for this sample: pre-sensitization, week 0. What this sample's treatment or condition label stands for: therapeutic diphenylcyclopropenone sensitization with weekly scalp DPC. At every patch-test visit, the blood draw took place before the patch test was put on. To be eligible, patients had to be aged 18 to 70, diagnosed with alopecia and judged suitable for DPC therapy, while pregnant patients were excluded. Total RNA was extracted from unfractionated whole blood collected in Tempus Blood RNA tubes. The investigation overall reported the following: Alopecia, a presumed autoimmune disease, was present in all patients, so the immune response of the patients might differ from that of healthy individuals. A positive correlation was found between the number of PT1 expanded TCRs and patch test score, with significance reached at thresholds 8, 16 and 32 but not 4. Compared with pre-sensitization or healthy control sets, expanded TCRs formed significantly more large CDR3 similarity clusters, which is consistent with antigen-driven responses. After repeated subsampling, changes were observed in the strength of the expansion versus patch-test correlation and in the threshold at which the correlation became significant. DPC sensitization did not change how many TCRs were above 1 in 1000 frequency, and no evidence was found of alterations in global repertoire structure.

Sequencing was performed on whole blood, taken in connection with sensitization to the hapten diphenylcyclopropenone (DPC). The sequence joins TRBV29-1 to TRBJ2-5; perhaps TRBD2 is the D gene, with 5 bases matching. This sequence originates from a woman between 45 and 65 years old with alopecia areata. Some clones in this sample may be carry-over from other donors' samples. The DNA sequence is as follows: TGCAGCGCTACAAGCGGAGTTAAAGGAGAGACCCAGTACTTC. It codes for CSATSGVKGETQYF.